This TCR beta chain stems from a study of blood T cell repertoires in COVID-19. Libraries were prepared by immunoSEQ multiplex PCR; TCRdb keeps only in-frame clonotypes and omits some of them. The sample holds approximately 200,000 clones, more than 80% seen once. The CDR3 runs to 19 residues. This clone was detected only once. The gene calls are TRBV12-2 and TRBJ2-7; the table assigns TRBD2, which was not confirmed against the DNA. TRBV12-2 is labeled a pseudogene. Sequenced input: peripheral blood. This TCR derives from an elderly woman with COVID-19, enrolled during active disease. CDR3 DNA sequence: TGTGCAAGTTCGCTTAGAGGTTGGCTAGCGGTCAACTTTGCCTACGAGCAGTACTTC. The encoded protein is CASSLRGWLAVNFAYEQYF.